The entry below gives a single T cell receptor (beta chain) sequence along with its context. Original handling: Scientists estimated how many nucleated cells there were by amplifying reference gene primers. Data came from immunoSEQ multiplex PCR; TCRdb stores just in-frame clones and leaves some out. The DNA gave D and trimming, while V, J and clone size come from that table. The top ten hold around 3.7% of the sample, which has roughly 120,000 clones, more than 90% seen once. Unmatched junction bases numbered 8, after V lost 9 bases and J lost 4 bases. Germline V gene data show CDR1 as MNHEY and CDR2 as SVGAGI. The CDR3 is made up of 13 amino acids. This entry is derived from a study of blood T cell repertoires in COVID-19. Study at large: Nucleic acid was either cDNA or gDNA, and it came from T cells, B-cell-depleted T cells, or PBMCs.

The gene calls are TRBV6-5 and TRBJ2-7; 8 nucleotides agree with TRBD1. The source of this sequence is a man aged 50 to 60 with active COVID-19. The sample consisted of peripheral blood. The CDR3 loop reads CASLQGVLYEQYF. CDR3 coding DNA: TGTGCCAGTTTACAGGGGGTATTATACGAGCAGTACTTC.